The source of this TCR beta chain is a study of cytomegalovirus exposure and HLA in healthy donors. Study-wide results and caveats: Exclusion applied to some V segments, including TRBV6-2 and TRBV6-3, as they were indistinguishable.

60 Vbeta and 13 Jbeta primers were used in PCR. Profiled with immunoSEQ multiplex PCR; TCRdb holds only in-frame clones, not every one. This sample carries about 140,000 clones, around four fifths of them seen once, and the ten largest clones take under 10%. The CDR3 extends over 15 amino acids. V was clipped by 5 bases and J by 5 bases, with 19 bases between them. Germline V gives CDR1 SGHTS, CDR2 YDEGEE. Notes on this clone: The target antigen is unknown.

V usage is TRBV5-8 and J usage is TRBJ1-2, with D possibly matching TRBD1 (5 bases). Sample: PBMCs. The sequence came from a woman aged 60 to 75 in good health and CMV-seropositive. The CDR3 DNA reads as TGTGCCAGCAGAGCGCGGGGACCAACCTCATATGGCTACACCTTC. It encodes CASRARGPTSYGYTF.